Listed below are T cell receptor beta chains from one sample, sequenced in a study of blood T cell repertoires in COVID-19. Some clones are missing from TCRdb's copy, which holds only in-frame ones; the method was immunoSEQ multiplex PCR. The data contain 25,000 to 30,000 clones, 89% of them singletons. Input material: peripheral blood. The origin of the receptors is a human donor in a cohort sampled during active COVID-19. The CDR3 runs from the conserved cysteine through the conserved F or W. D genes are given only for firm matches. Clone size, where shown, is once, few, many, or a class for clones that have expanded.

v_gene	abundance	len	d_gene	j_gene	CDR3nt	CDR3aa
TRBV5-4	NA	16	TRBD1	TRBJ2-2	TGTGCCAGCAGCATCGGACAGGGGATGAAGACCGGGGAGCTGTTTTTT	CASSIGQGMKTGELFF
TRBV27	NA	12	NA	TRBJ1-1	TGTGCCAGCCGAACAGGGAACACTGAAGCTTTCTTT	CASRTGNTEAFF
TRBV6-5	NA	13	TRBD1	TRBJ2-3	TGTGCCAGCGAAGACAGGGCTTCAGATACGCAGTATTTT	CASEDRASDTQYF
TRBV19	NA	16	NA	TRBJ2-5	TGTGCCAGTAGTAGTCTCTCGGGGGGCCAATCAGAGACCCAGTACTTC	CASSSLSGGQSETQYF
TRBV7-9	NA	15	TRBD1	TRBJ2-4	TGTGCCAGCAGCTTAGCCTGGGGACAGCAAAACATTCAGTACTTC	CASSLAWGQQNIQYF
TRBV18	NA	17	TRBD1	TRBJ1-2	TGTGCCAGCTCTACCGGACAGGGGGACTTATCTAACTATGGCTACACCTTC	CASSTGQGDLSNYGYTF
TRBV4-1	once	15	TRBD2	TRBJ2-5	TGCGCCAGCAGCCAAGTCGGGACTAGCGGAGAGACCCAGTACTTC	CASSQVGTSGETQYF
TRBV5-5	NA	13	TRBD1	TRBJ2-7	TGTGCCAGCAGCCGGACAGGGTGGTACGAGCAGTACTTC	CASSRTGWYEQYF
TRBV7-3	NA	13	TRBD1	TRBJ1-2	TGTGCCAGCAGCCCTGACAGGGTAGGGGGCTACACCTTC	CASSPDRVGGYTF
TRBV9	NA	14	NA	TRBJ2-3	TGTGCCAGCAGCAAAACGGGGGATCCCGATACGCAGTATTTT	CASSKTGDPDTQYF
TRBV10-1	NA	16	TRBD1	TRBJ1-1	TGCGCCAGCAGTGAGCGGACAGGGGGCGCGAGCACTGAAGCTTTCTTT	CASSERTGGASTEAFF
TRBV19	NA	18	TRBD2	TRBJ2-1	TGTGCCAGTAGTTCGGGACTAGCGGGGGGGCATTTAGTCCGTGAGCAGTTCTTC	CASSSGLAGGHLVREQFF
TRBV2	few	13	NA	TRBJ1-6	TGTGCCAGCAGTGAGACAGATGGACGGTCCCTCCACTTT	CASSETDGRSLHF
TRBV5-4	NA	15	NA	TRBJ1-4	TGTGCCAGCAGCAAATTCCGCGTAACTAATGAAAAACTGTTTTTT	CASSKFRVTNEKLFF
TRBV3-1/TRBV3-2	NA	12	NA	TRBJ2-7	TGTGCCAGCAGCCCGGGGACTCGGGAGCAGTACTTC	CASSPGTREQYF
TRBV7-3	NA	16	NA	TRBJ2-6	TGTGCCAGCAGCTTACCAGGGAAGGCTGGGGCCAACGTCCTGACTTTC	CASSLPGKAGANVLTF
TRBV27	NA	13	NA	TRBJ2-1	TGTGCCGCCAAAAAGGAGGGCTACAATGAGCAGTTCTTC	CAAKKEGYNEQFF
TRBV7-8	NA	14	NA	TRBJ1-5	TGTGCCAGCAGCTTAGCGGGGGGGAATCAGCCCCAGCATTTT	CASSLAGGNQPQHF
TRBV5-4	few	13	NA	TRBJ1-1	TGTGCCAGCACCGGGGGGGTTAACACTGAAGCTTTCTTT	CASTGGVNTEAFF
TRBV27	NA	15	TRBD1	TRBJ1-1	TGTGCCAGCAGTGAGGGGGCAGGAGGTATCACTGAAGCTTTCTTT	CASSEGAGGITEAFF
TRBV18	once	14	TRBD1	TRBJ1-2	TGTGCCAGCTCCCTAAGACAGGGGGCAGTTGGCTACACCTTC	CASSLRQGAVGYTF
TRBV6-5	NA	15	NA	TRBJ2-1	TGTGCCAGCAGGGAGAGACTTAGCTCCTACAATGAGCAGTTCTTC	CASRERLSSYNEQFF
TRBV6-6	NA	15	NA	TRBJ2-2	TGTGCCAGCAGGGCCCGGGGGGCCTTAATCGGGGAGCTGTTTTTT	CASRARGALIGELFF
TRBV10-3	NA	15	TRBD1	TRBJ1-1	TGTGCCACCCAACTCCTGACAGGGGTGAACACTGAAGCTTTCTTT	CATQLLTGVNTEAFF
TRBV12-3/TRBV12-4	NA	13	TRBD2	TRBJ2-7	TGTGCCAGCAGTTGGGGACTAACGTACGAGCAGTACTTC	CASSWGLTYEQYF
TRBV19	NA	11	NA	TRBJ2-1	TGTGCCAGCGCGGCGGGTAGTGAGCAGTTCTTC	CASAAGSEQFF
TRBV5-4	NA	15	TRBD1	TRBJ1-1	TGTGCCAGCAGCATTGACAGGGCCCTGAACACTGAAGCTTTCTTT	CASSIDRALNTEAFF
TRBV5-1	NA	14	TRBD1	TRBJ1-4	TGCGCCAGCATGAGGCAGGGGGGTAATGAAAAACTGTTTTTT	CASMRQGGNEKLFF
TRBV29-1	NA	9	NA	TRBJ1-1	TGCAGCGCCGAGGGAGAAGCTTTCTTT	CSAEGEAFF
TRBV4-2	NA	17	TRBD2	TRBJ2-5	TGTGCCAGCAGCGCGAGGTCAGCGGGCGGGAGTGGAGAGACCCAGTACTTC	CASSARSAGGSGETQYF
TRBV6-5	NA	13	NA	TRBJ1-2	TGTGCCAGCAAATCCGGGACACTTAAAGGCTACACCTTC	CASKSGTLKGYTF
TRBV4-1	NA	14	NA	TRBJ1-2	TGCGCCAGCAGCCAAGATCTGCACGGCTATGGCTACACCTTC	CASSQDLHGYGYTF
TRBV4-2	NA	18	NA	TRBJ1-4	TGTGCCAGCAGCCAAGTCGGACAGAGAATCTCCACTAATGAAAAACTGTTTTTT	CASSQVGQRISTNEKLFF
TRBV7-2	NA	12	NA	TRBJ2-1	TGTGCCAGCAGCTCCGGCGGGGGCTCCCGGTTCTTC	CASSSGGGSRFF
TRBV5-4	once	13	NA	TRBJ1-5	TGTGCCAGCAGCTTGTCGGGGTCTGGGCCCCAGCATTTT	CASSLSGSGPQHF
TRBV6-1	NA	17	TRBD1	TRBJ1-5	TGTGCCAGCAGTGATATAGGACAGGGGGCAGGGTATCAGCCCCAGCATTTT	CASSDIGQGAGYQPQHF
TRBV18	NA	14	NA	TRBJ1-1	TGTGCCAGCCAATCCAACAGGTCCTACACTGAAGCTTTCTTT	CASQSNRSYTEAFF
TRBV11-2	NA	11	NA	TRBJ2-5	TGTGCCAGCAGCTTATATGAGACCCAGTACTTC	CASSLYETQYF
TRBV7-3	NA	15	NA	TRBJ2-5	TGTGCCAGCAGCTTAACGAATAGCCGCGGGGAGACCCAGTACTTC	CASSLTNSRGETQYF
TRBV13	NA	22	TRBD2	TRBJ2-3	TGTGCCAGCAGCTTAGGGACTAGCGTATGGAGCGGCGAGCCATATGGCACAGATACGCAGTATTTT	CASSLGTSVWSGEPYGTDTQYF